This T cell receptor (beta chain) was profiled in a study of T cell repertoires in cytomegalovirus infection. Germline CDR1 reads MGHRA; CDR2 reads YSYEKL. J gave up 5 bases and V 3 bases, and 7 bases lay outside the gene matches. CDR3 length: 16 amino acids. This clonotype was seen a few times. One entry per CDR3 protein, called by TCRdb with MiXCR from the reads. The sample yields 200,000 to 300,000 distinct CDR3 sequences, roughly 15% seen once. The genes are TRBV4-1 and TRBJ2-5; 12 positions agree with TRBD2. The sequenced material came from PBMCs. The sequence came from a human donor in good health (CMV status not recorded). Some clones in this sample may be carry-over from other donors' samples. In DNA, the CDR3 is TGCGCCAGCAGCCAGGCTAGCGGGGGGGGCATGGAGACCCAGTACTTC. This translates into CASSQASGGGMETQYF.